This TCR beta chain was retrieved from a study of blood T cell repertoires in COVID-19. The CDR3 is 17 residues long. The trim removed 4 bases at V and 10 bases at J, leaving 16 bases unmatched. In germline, CDR1 is LNHDA, CDR2 SQIVND (reference sequence). Profiled with immunoSEQ multiplex PCR; TCRdb holds only in-frame clones, not every one. The data hold under 200,000 clones, with 88% observed a single time. Sequencing input: PBMCs or T cells enriched from blood (not recorded which). The sequence came from a woman between 45 and 65 years old who had recovered from COVID-19. V and J are TRBV19 and TRBJ2-1, with TRBD2 matching over 10 bases. The CDR3 region has the DNA TGTGCCAGTAGTAAGAAGACGAGCGGGGGGGCCTCTAGAGAGCAGTTCTTC. Encoded protein: CASSKKTSGGASREQFF.